This paragraph reports one T cell receptor (beta chain). Other DNA sequences in the sample encode the same CDR3. V shed 4 bases and J 6 bases; nucleotides not matched to a gene: 6. CDR1 is SGHDT, CDR2 YYEEEE, per germline. The CDR3 loop spans 15 amino acids. The data are from a study of cytomegalovirus exposure and HLA in healthy donors. The repertoire was sequenced with immunoSEQ multiplex PCR; TCRdb's copy has only in-frame clones and lacks some. The sample consists of about 220,000 clones, around 90% of them appearing once. This chain uses TRBV5-6 with TRBJ2-2; 10 bases agree with TRBD1. Material: PBMCs. The origin of this receptor is a woman aged 18-29 years in good health and CMV-seronegative. CDR3 coding DNA: TGTGCCAGCAGCCTTCAAGGACAGGGGGCCGGGGAGCTGTTTTTT. Its translation: CASSLQGQGAGELFF.